This T cell receptor (beta chain) was recorded in a study of shared clonotypes between healthy human individuals. Study-wide background: The study drew on a couple of women and a few men aged 18 to 49 as donors.

This clone is a singleton in its sample. Its cognate antigen is unknown. From germline, CDR1 is WSHSY and CDR2 SAAADI. With 6 bases clipped from V and 2 bases from J, the junction kept 5 bases outside the gene matches. CDR3 length: 15 amino acids. Study findings and constraints: Relative to their counterparts shared across all four donors, non-shared clonotypes exhibited diminished generation probabilities.

Genomic DNA belonging to each subset was distributed in equal measure over several immunoSEQ plates. Sequencing was performed with immunoSEQ multiplex PCR; in TCRdb, only in-frame clones are kept and a portion is missing. The table shows roughly 1,500,000 clones, with 98% occurring only once. The chain employs TRBV10-2 and TRBJ1-5, with 9 bases fitting TRBD1. Sequenced sample: naive CD4+ T cells sorted from blood. Noted subset: CD45RA+ positively selected. The receptor was derived from a man aged 25 to 40 in good health. CDR3 sequence: CASRMGQGGNQPQHF. CDR3 bases: TGCGCCAGCAGAATGGGACAGGGTGGCAATCAGCCCCAGCATTTT.